Listed below are T cell receptor beta chains from one sample, sequenced in a study of blood T cell repertoires in COVID-19. TCRdb's table, derived via immunoSEQ multiplex PCR, lists solely in-frame clones and lacks some. The profile shows about 140,000 clones, about four fifths of them singletons. Specimen: peripheral blood. The receptor set was obtained from a human donor in a cohort sampled during active COVID-19. Each CDR3 is given with its conserved first and last residue. Each record gives: D gene, V gene, clone size, J gene, CDR3 protein, CDR3 DNA. D genes are given only for firm matches. For some rows the clone size is stated as once, few or many, or as a class when expanded; others skip it.

-,TRBV28,-,TRBJ1-2,CASSGGGVVRHAYGYTF,TGTGCCAGCAGCGGCGGGGGGGTGGTGCGCCACGCTTATGGCTACACCTTC
TRBD1,TRBV27,-,TRBJ2-5,CASSFGQGAVVTQYF,TGTGCCAGCAGTTTTGGACAGGGTGCGGTGGTGACCCAGTACTTC
TRBD1,TRBV28,few,TRBJ1-5,CASTLTGGDQPQHF,TGTGCCAGCACCCTGACAGGGGGGGATCAGCCCCAGCATTTT
TRBD2,TRBV28,-,TRBJ2-5,CASRLAGFETQYF,TGTGCCAGTAGACTAGCGGGGTTTGAGACCCAGTACTTC
-,TRBV11-2,-,TRBJ1-6,CASTRTRSDSLYNSPLHF,TGTGCCAGCACCCGAACGAGGTCAGACAGTCTATATAATTCACCCCTCCACTTT
TRBD1,TRBV27,-,TRBJ1-2,CASSRDRRLLNYGYTF,TGTGCCAGCAGCCGGGACAGAAGACTGCTCAACTATGGCTACACCTTC
TRBD1,TRBV30,-,TRBJ2-7,CAWRGLQGEEQYF,TGTGCCTGGAGAGGGCTGCAGGGGGAAGAGCAGTACTTC
TRBD1,TRBV5-6,-,TRBJ1-6,CASSLWTGRNSPLHF,TGTGCCAGCAGCTTGTGGACAGGGAGGAATTCACCCCTCCACTTT
TRBD1,TRBV5-8,-,TRBJ2-1,CASSLGGQVGEQFF,TGTGCCAGCAGCTTGGGGGGACAGGTGGGTGAGCAGTTCTTC
-,TRBV14,-,TRBJ2-2,CASSQQGGSGTGELFF,TGTGCCAGCAGCCAGCAAGGGGGTTCGGGCACCGGGGAGCTGTTTTTT
-,TRBV6-5,-,TRBJ1-2,CASQNYGYTF,TGTGCCAGCCAAAACTATGGCTACACCTTC
TRBD2,TRBV20-1,-,TRBJ2-7,CSAGRAYEQYF,TGCAGTGCCGGGAGGGCTTACGAGCAGTACTTC
-,TRBV28,-,TRBJ2-7,CASSLPRLSSYEQYF,TGTGCCAGCAGTTTACCGCGGTTGTCCTCCTACGAGCAGTACTTC
-,TRBV7-6,-,TRBJ2-1,CASSSQEYNEQFF,TGTGCCAGCAGCTCACAGGAATACAATGAGCAGTTCTTC
-,TRBV15,-,TRBJ1-1,CATSRVQGTEAFF,TGTGCCACCAGCAGGGTACAGGGAACTGAAGCTTTCTTT
-,TRBV7-2,-,TRBJ1-6,CASRPRQGNSPLHF,TGTGCCAGCCGCCCCCGCCAGGGGAATTCACCCCTCCACTTT
-,TRBV27,-,TRBJ2-1,CASSSYTGPNNEQFF,TGTGCCAGCAGTTCGTATACAGGGCCTAACAATGAGCAGTTCTTC
-,TRBV28,-,TRBJ1-4,CASSVRKGPATNEKLFF,TGTGCCAGCAGTGTCCGAAAGGGGCCGGCAACTAATGAAAAACTGTTTTTT